Listed below are T cell receptor beta chains from one sample, sequenced in a study of cytomegalovirus exposure and HLA in healthy donors. Profiled with immunoSEQ multiplex PCR; TCRdb holds only in-frame clones, not every one. This sample has 180,000 or so clones, with 77% found just once. Sequenced sample: PBMCs. The receptors here all came from a man younger than 30 in good health and CMV-seronegative. CDR3s include the opening cysteine and the closing phenylalanine or tryptophan. Each record gives: clone size, D gene, J gene, V gene, CDR3 length, CDR3 DNA, CDR3 protein. A D gene is named only where the DNA matches it firmly. Clone size appears in some rows only: once, few, many, or a class for an expanded clone.

>once|-|TRBJ2-7|TRBV10-1|13
TGCGCCAGCAGGGATTTGAGGCGTTACGAGCAGTACTTC
CASRDLRRYEQYF
>few|TRBD1|TRBJ1-4|TRBV10-2|12
TGCGCCAGCATGACAGGGGATGAAAAACTGTTTTTT
CASMTGDEKLFF
>-|TRBD1|TRBJ1-2|TRBV7-9|14
TGTGCCAGCAGCTTTAGAGGGACAGGGGATGGCTACACCTTC
CASSFRGTGDGYTF
>-|-|TRBJ1-2|TRBV6-5|13
TGTGCCAGCAGTAAGGGGCCGAACTATGGCTACACCTTC
CASSKGPNYGYTF
>-|-|TRBJ1-6|TRBV18|15
TGTGCCAGCTCCCACAGGGATACCTATAATTCACCCCTCCACTTT
CASSHRDTYNSPLHF
>few|-|TRBJ1-2|TRBV7-9|16
TGTGCCAGCAGCTTAGAGTCAGGGGATCTTTCCTATGGCTACACCTTC
CASSLESGDLSYGYTF
>once|TRBD1|TRBJ2-7|TRBV27|16
TGTGCCAGCAGTTTAAGGGGACAGGGCTTCTCCTACGAGCAGTACTTC
CASSLRGQGFSYEQYF
>once|TRBD1|TRBJ1-1|TRBV6-1|15
TGTGCCAGCAAGGAGACAGGGAGGATGAACACTGAAGCTTTCTTT
CASKETGRMNTEAFF
>-|TRBD1|TRBJ2-2|TRBV6-4|15
TGTGCCAGCAGTGCGGGACAGGGGCCCACCGGGGAGCTGTTTTTT
CASSAGQGPTGELFF
>-|-|TRBJ2-1|TRBV4-1|16
TGCGCCAGCAGCCAAGATGAATCCAGCTCCTACAATGAGCAGTTCTTC
CASSQDESSSYNEQFF
>few|-|TRBJ1-3|TRBV30|14
TGTGCCTGGAGTGTATCGGTCTCTGGAAACACCATATATTTT
CAWSVSVSGNTIYF
>-|-|TRBJ1-3|TRBV9|14
TGTGCCAGCAGCGTACAAGGGGCTGGAAACACCATATATTTT
CASSVQGAGNTIYF
>-|TRBD2|TRBJ2-3|TRBV7-2|17
TGTGCCAGCAGCTTACCCGGACTAGCGGGGGGTGGGGATACGCAGTATTTT
CASSLPGLAGGGDTQYF
>few|TRBD1|TRBJ2-7|TRBV6-6|16
TGTGCCAGCAGTTACTCTTTCGGTGACAGGGCCTACGAGCAGTACTTC
CASSYSFGDRAYEQYF
>-|TRBD2|TRBJ2-7|TRBV12-5|17
TGTGCTAGTGGTTTGGAACTAGCGGGGCCTCGCTCCTACGAGCAGTACTTC
CASGLELAGPRSYEQYF
>-|-|TRBJ2-3|TRBV5-1|15
TGCGCCAGCAGCTTGTTGAATTCCGTTACAAATACGCAGTATTTT
CASSLLNSVTNTQYF
>-|TRBD1|TRBJ1-4|TRBV11-3|17
TGTGCCAGCAGCAGGAGGACAGGGGTCCTTGGTAATGAAAAACTGTTTTTT
CASSRRTGVLGNEKLFF
>-|TRBD1|TRBJ1-2|TRBV4-2|17
TGTGCCAGCAGCCATGGACAGGGACTCCCCCCCGTCTATGGCTACACCTTC
CASSHGQGLPPVYGYTF
>-|-|TRBJ2-1|TRBV5-4|15
TGTGCCAGCAGCTTGGTTGCTAGCTCCTACAATGAGCAGTTCTTC
CASSLVASSYNEQFF
>-|-|TRBJ1-1|TRBV7-9|15
TGTGCCAGCAGCCCGCAGGGTAAAGCGTGGCCTGAAGCTTTCTTT
CASSPQGKAWPEAFF
>-|-|TRBJ2-1|TRBV2|13
TGTGCCAGCAGACCAGGGGTAGGCGGTGAGCAGTTCTTC
CASRPGVGGEQFF
>-|-|TRBJ2-2|TRBV9|16
TGTGCCAGCAGCGCGAAGGGGTATACGATCACCGGGGAGCTGTTTTTT
CASSAKGYTITGELFF
>-|-|TRBJ2-1|TRBV7-3|15
TGTGCCAGCAGCTTAAATAGCGCCCTCGGAAATGAGCAGTTCTTC
CASSLNSALGNEQFF
>-|-|TRBJ1-5|TRBV18|16
TGTGCCAGCTCACCACAACGAGGGCCGAGCAATCAGCCCCAGCATTTT
CASSPQRGPSNQPQHF
>-|TRBD1|TRBJ2-7|TRBV4-3|16
TGCGCCAGCAGCCAGCGGACAGGGAGTCTATTAGATAAGCAGTACTTC
CASSQRTGSLLDKQYF
>-|-|TRBJ1-2|TRBV2|14
TGTGCCAGCAGTATTACCGGGACAATTTATGGCTACACCTTC
CASSITGTIYGYTF
>once|-|TRBJ1-5|TRBV29-1|13
TGCAGCGTTGGTTGGCAGGGCGGCCAGCCCCAGCATTTT
CSVGWQGGQPQHF
>-|-|TRBJ2-7|TRBV5-6|14
TGTGCCAGCAGCTTGTACGCGATCGTCCACGAGCAGTACTTC
CASSLYAIVHEQYF
>-|TRBD2|TRBJ2-7|TRBV7-3|17
TGTGCCAGCAGCACAGGGACTAGCGGGATGAGCTCCTACGAGCAGTACTTC
CASSTGTSGMSSYEQYF
>once|-|TRBJ2-3|TRBV6-6|15
TGTGCCGGCAGTTACTTGGGTCGACTGACAGATACGCAGTATTTT
CAGSYLGRLTDTQYF
>few|-|TRBJ2-3|TRBV9|16
TGTGCCAGCAGCGTATTTGCCGAAACTAGCACAGATACGCAGTATTTT
CASSVFAETSTDTQYF
>once|-|TRBJ1-2|TRBV19|14
TGTGCCAGTAGAAGACCCGGGACAAGTTATGGCTACACCTTC
CASRRPGTSYGYTF
>-|TRBD2|TRBJ2-1|TRBV4-2|16
TGTGCCAGCAGCCAAGATCACAGCGGGGGGGCAGGCGAGCAGTTCTTC
CASSQDHSGGAGEQFF
>few|-|TRBJ1-1|TRBV7-3|14
TGTGCCAGCGCAAAAGGGGCGAGGAGCACTGAAGCTTTCTTT
CASAKGARSTEAFF
>-|-|TRBJ1-2|TRBV4-3|14
TGCGCCAGCAGCCAAGGGCGGGGGGGGTATGGCTACACCTTC
CASSQGRGGYGYTF
>-|-|TRBJ2-5|TRBV30|16
TGTGCCTGGAGTGTAGGGGGGGGGTTAAGCCGGGAGACCCAGTACTTC
CAWSVGGGLSRETQYF
>-|-|TRBJ1-1|TRBV19|13
TGTGCCGTGGGGCCCGGGCCCCTCACTGAAGCTTTCTTT
CAVGPGPLTEAFF